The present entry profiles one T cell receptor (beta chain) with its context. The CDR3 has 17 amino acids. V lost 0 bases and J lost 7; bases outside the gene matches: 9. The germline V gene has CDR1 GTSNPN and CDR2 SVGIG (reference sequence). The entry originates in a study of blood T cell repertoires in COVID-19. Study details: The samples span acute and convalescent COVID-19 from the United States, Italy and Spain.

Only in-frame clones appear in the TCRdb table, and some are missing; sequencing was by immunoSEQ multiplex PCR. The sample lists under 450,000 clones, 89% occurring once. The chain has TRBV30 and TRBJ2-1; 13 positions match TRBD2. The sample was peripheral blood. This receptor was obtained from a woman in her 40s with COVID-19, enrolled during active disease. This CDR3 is CAWSVQKGLAGANEQFF. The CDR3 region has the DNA TGTGCCTGGAGTGTACAGAAAGGACTAGCGGGAGCGAATGAGCAGTTCTTC.